This TCR beta chain was sequenced in a study of T cell repertoires in cytomegalovirus infection. Whole-study context: CMV epitopes used comprised recently identified HLA-C-restricted ones and well-studied HLA-B-restricted ones. It was the public TCR beta signatures that indicated both CMV infection and matching HLA type. Findings and caveats of the study: Predominance within the ex vivo response was attributable to HLA-C-restricted CMV-specific TCR beta clonotypes. People with CMV and the relevant HLA were identified by cumulative public TCR beta family frequency.

TCRdb passed the reads through MiXCR, listing each CDR3 protein once. The sample includes around 430,000 distinct CDR3 sequences, under 45% of them seen just once. This clonotype has a handful of counts. What it binds is not known. With V trimmed by 1 base and J by 4 bases, 5 bases remained unmatched. The germline V gene encodes CDR1 SGHTA and CDR2 FQGNSA. This CDR3 has 16 amino acids. This TCR derives from a human donor in good health (CMV status not recorded). Some clones in this sample may be carry-over from other donors' samples. Sequences were derived from cultured PBMCs, sampled from culture after CMV antigen stimulation. This chain connects TRBV7-2 to TRBJ2-1; 9 bases match TRBD2. CDR3 in amino acids: CASSLGWLAGYNEQFF. CDR3 bases: TGTGCCAGCAGCTTAGGGTGGCTAGCGGGGTACAATGAGCAGTTCTTC.